A single sample is the source of the 9 T cell receptor beta chains below, sequenced in a study of T cells in Graves' hyperthyroidism and ophthalmopathy. RNA transcripts served as the template for amplifying TCR beta CDR3 regions. A first-round RT-PCR of the TCR CDR3 used the HTBI primer set. Each CDR3 protein is one row after TCRdb ran MiXCR on the multiplex PCR reads. The sample consists of 250,000 to 300,000 distinct CDR3 sequences, roughly 13% of them appearing once. The source material was blood. The receptors come from a woman between 25 and 40 years old with Graves' hyperthyroidism that later progressed to Graves' ophthalmopathy.

This clonotype occurred many times. The rearrangement links TRBV29-1 to TRBJ2-3; TRBD1 is a possible D gene (5 bases). CDR1 and CDR2 (germline): SQVTM, ANQGSEA. Between the trimmed V and J ends, which lost 3 bases and 2 bases, there was a span of 15 bases. This CDR3 spans 15 amino acids. The CDR3: CSVEAGKGPTDTQYF. In nucleotides, the CDR3 is TGCAGCGTTGAGGCAGGGAAGGGCCCCACAGATACGCAGTATTTT.

Ten or more counts support this clonotype. V and J are TRBV20-1 and TRBJ2-1; unclear D gene. The germline V gene has CDR1 DFQATT and CDR2 SNEGSKA (reference sequence). The germline V and J ends were trimmed by 1 base and 0 bases, with 7 bases remaining between them. There are 14 residues in the CDR3. The CDR3 coding sequence is TGCAGTGCTAGAGGTGCGTACTCCTACAATGAGCAGTTCTTC. Protein sequence: CSARGAYSYNEQFF.

The genes are TRBV6-2 or TRBV6-3 and TRBJ1-2; TRBD1 is a possible D gene (6 bases). The V end was cut by 2 bases, the J end by 8 bases, with 12 bases between. In germline, CDR1 is MNHEY, CDR2 SVGEGT. The CDR3 is made up of 13 amino acids. The CDR3 loop is CASSYGTLRGYTF. The CDR3 DNA reads as TGTGCCAGCAGTTACGGGACACTAAGGGGCTACACCTTC.

This clonotype occurred many times. The chain joins TRBV5-5 to TRBJ2-7; D gene ambiguous. CDR1 and CDR2 (germline): SGHKS, YYEKEE (reference sequence). There are 16 residues in the CDR3. V was trimmed by 0 bases and J by 6 bases, leaving 19 bases between them. The CDR3 DNA is TGTGCCAGCAGCTTGGTCAAGTGGGAAAGGCTCGGCGAGCAGTACTTC. This codes for CASSLVKWERLGEQYF.

V is TRBV4-2 and J is TRBJ2-7; 7 nucleotides align to TRBD2. The length of the CDR3 is 16 residues. The V and J ends lost 0 bases and 4 bases, in that order; junction bases with no gene match: 9. The germline V gene has CDR1 LGHNA and CDR2 YNFKEQ. Here the CDR3 reads CASSQDFAGVAYEQYF. In DNA form, the CDR3 reads TGTGCCAGCAGCCAAGATTTCGCGGGAGTTGCTTACGAGCAGTACTTC.

This clonotype appeared many times. This chain connects TRBV7-9 to TRBJ2-7; 9 positions agree with TRBD2. V dropped 6 bases and J dropped 1; count of bases not matched to a gene: 7. CDR1 is SEHNR, CDR2 FQNEAQ, per germline (reference sequence). The CDR3 has 15 amino acids. Here the CDR3 reads CASRSAGGPSYEQYF. CDR3 nucleotide sequence: TGTGCCAGCAGATCGGCGGGAGGGCCGTCCTACGAGCAGTACTTC.

This clonotype was observed at least ten times. The chain links TRBV6-1 to TRBJ2-3; D remains ambiguous. CDR3 length: 15 amino acids. Per the germline V gene, CDR1 is MNHNS and CDR2 is SASEGT. V was cut by 6 bases and J by 2 bases, with 15 bases left in between. DNA for the CDR3: TGTGCCAGCAGAACAGACTTATTCGCCACAGATACGCAGTATTTT. As protein: CASRTDLFATDTQYF.

This clonotype was observed a handful of times. The CDR3 region has the DNA TGCGCCAGCAGCCAATGGACCTCTTCTTACGAGCAGTACTTC. It translates to CASSQWTSSYEQYF. The rearrangement joins TRBV4-3 to TRBJ2-7, with D unresolved. Trimming shortened V by 2 bases and J by 4 bases, and 12 bases separated the two germline ends. The CDR3 totals 14 residues. Germline V gene data show CDR1 as LGHNA and CDR2 as YSLEER.

The sample holds a few counts of this clonotype. The V gene is TRBV10-3, the J gene TRBJ2-1; 7 nucleotides match TRBD2. CDR1 and CDR2 (germline): ENHRY, SYGVKD. The CDR3 has 15 amino acids. The CDR3 is CAISRAGEMSGEQFF. In DNA form, the CDR3 reads TGTGCTATATCAAGGGCGGGAGAGATGTCGGGTGAGCAGTTCTTC.